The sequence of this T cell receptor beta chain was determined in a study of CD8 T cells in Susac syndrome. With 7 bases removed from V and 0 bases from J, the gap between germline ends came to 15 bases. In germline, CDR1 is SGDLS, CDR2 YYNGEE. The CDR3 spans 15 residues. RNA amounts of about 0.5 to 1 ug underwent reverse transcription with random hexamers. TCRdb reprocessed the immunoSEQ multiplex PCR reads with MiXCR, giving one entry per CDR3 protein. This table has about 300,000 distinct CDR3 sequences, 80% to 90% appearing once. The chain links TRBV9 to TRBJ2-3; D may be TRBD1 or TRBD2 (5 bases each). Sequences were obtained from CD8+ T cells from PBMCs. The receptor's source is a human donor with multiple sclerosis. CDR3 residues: CASGGRVFSTDTQYF. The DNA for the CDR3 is TGTGCCAGCGGGGGTAGAGTTTTTAGCACAGATACGCAGTATTTT.